This entry concerns a single T cell receptor (beta chain). Its antigen is still unknown. This sample is drawn from a study of blood T cells in healthy people across ages. Combining a sample-barcoded 5' primer with a J-beta primer mix, a second PCR ran for about 6 to 11 cycles. TCRdb fed the 5' RACE reads into MiXCR, producing one record per CDR3 protein. The data hold under 750,000 distinct CDR3 sequences, with 47% observed a single time. Trimming removed 4 bases from V and 4 bases from J; junction bases left unmatched: 10. The CDR3 sequence is 17 residues long. Germline values: CDR1 SGHTA, CDR2 FQGTGA. Overall study results and limits: Diversity figures derived from one million T cells were judged to underestimate the true value. Roughly linear age-related decline in beta diversity appeared, significant by age approximately 40.

Sample: blood. The chain employs TRBV7-3 and TRBJ2-2, with 9 bases that match TRBD1. This sequence originates from a man older than 75 in good health. DNA of the CDR3: TGTGCCAGCAGCTCCGGTCCAGGACAGGGGTCCACCGGGGAGCTGTTTTTT. Protein: CASSSGPGQGSTGELFF.